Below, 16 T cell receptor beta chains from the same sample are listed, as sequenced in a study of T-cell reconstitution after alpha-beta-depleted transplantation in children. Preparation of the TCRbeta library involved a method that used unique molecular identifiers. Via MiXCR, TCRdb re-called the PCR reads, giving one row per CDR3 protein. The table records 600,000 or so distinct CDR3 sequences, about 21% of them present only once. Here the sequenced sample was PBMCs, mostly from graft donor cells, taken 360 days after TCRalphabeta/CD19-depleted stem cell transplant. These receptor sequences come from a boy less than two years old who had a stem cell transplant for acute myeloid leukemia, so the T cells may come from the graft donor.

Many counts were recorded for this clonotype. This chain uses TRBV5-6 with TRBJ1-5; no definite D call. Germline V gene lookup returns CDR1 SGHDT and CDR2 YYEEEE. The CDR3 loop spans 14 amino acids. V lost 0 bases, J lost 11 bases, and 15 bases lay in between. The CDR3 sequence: CASSLGVGRRAQHF. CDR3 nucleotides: TGTGCCAGCAGCTTGGGCGTAGGGAGGCGCGCCCAGCATTTT.

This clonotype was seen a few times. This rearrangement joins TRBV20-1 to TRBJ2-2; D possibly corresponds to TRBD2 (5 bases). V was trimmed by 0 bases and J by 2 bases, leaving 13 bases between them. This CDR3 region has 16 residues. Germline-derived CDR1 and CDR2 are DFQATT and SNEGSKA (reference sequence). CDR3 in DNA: TGCAGTGCTAGAGACGCCGGGATCCTTAACACCGGGGAGCTGTTTTTT. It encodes CSARDAGILNTGELFF.

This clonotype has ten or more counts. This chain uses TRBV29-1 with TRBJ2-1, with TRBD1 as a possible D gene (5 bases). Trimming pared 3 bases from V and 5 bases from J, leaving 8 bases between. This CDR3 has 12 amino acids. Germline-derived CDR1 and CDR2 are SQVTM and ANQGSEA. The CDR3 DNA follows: TGCAGCGTTGACAGGGTGAACAATGAGCAGTTCTTC. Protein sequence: CSVDRVNNEQFF.

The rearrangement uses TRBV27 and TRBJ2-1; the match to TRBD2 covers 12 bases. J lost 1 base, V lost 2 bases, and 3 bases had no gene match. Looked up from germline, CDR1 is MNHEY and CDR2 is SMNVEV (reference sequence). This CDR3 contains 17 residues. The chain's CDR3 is CASSLGLAGLSYNEQFF. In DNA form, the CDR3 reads TGTGCCAGCAGTTTAGGACTAGCGGGGCTATCCTACAATGAGCAGTTCTTC.

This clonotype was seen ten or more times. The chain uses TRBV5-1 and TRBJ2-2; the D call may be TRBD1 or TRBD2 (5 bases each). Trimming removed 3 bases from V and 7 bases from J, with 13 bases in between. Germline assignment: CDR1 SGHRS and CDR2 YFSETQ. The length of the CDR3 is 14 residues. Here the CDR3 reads CASSSGTFYGELFF. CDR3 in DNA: TGCGCCAGCAGCTCTGGGACGTTTTACGGGGAGCTGTTTTTT. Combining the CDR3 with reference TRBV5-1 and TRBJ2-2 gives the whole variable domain KAGVTQTPRYLIKTRGQQVTLSCSPISGHRSVSWYQQTPGQGLQFLFEYFSETQRNKGNFPGRFSGRQFSNSRSEMNVSTLELGDSALYLCASSSGTFYGELFFGEGSRLTVL.

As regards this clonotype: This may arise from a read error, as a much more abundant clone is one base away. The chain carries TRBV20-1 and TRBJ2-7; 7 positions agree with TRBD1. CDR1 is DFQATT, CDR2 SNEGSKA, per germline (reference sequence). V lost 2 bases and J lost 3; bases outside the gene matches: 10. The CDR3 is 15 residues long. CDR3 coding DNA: TGCAGTGCTAGACCCCCGACAGGGAGCTGCTACGAGCAGTACTTC. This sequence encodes CSARPPTGSCYEQYF.

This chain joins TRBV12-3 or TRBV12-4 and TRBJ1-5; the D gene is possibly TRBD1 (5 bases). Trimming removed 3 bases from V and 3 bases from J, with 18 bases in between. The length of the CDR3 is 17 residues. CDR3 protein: CASSFDPGKGVNQPQHF. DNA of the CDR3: TGTGCCAGCAGTTTCGACCCGGGGAAAGGGGTCAATCAGCCCCAGCATTTT.

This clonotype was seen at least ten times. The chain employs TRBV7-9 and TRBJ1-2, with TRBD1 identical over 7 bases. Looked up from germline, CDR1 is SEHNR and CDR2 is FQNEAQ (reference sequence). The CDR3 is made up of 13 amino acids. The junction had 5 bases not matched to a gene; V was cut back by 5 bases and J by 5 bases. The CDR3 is CASSQQGSYGYTF. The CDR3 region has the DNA TGTGCCAGCAGCCAACAGGGGTCTTATGGCTACACCTTC.

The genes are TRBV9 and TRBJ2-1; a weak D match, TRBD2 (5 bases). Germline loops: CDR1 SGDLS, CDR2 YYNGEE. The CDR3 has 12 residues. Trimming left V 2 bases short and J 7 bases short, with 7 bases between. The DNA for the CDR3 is TGTGCCAGCAGCGTTGAGCGGAATGAGCAGTTCTTC. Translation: CASSVERNEQFF.

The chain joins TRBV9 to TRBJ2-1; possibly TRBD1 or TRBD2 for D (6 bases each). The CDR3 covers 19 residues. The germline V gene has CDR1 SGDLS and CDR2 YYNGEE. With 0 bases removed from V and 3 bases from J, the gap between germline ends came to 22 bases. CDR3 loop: CASSVEGGGADQFYNEQFF. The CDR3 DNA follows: TGTGCCAGCAGCGTAGAGGGGGGTGGGGCAGACCAATTCTACAATGAGCAGTTCTTC. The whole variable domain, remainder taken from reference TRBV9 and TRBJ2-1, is DSGVTQTPKHLITATGQRVTLRCSPRSGDLSVYWYQQSLDQGLQFLIQYYNGEERAKGNILERFSAQQFPDLHSELNLSSLELGDSALYFCASSVEGGGADQFYNEQFFGPGTRLTVL.

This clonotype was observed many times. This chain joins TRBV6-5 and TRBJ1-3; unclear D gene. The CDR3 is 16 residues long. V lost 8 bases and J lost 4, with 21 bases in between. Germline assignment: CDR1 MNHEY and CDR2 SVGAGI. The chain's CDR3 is CASRRTGTTKGNTIYF. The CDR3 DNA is TGTGCCAGCCGACGGACGGGTACCACTAAGGGAAACACCATATATTTT.

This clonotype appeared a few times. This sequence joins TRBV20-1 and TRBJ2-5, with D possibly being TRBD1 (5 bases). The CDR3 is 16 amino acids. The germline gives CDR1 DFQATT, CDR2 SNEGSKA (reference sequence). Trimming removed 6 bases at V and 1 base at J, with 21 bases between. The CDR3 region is CSAQDSYSMGQETQYF. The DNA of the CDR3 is TGCAGTGCCCAAGACAGCTACTCAATGGGCCAAGAGACCCAGTACTTC.

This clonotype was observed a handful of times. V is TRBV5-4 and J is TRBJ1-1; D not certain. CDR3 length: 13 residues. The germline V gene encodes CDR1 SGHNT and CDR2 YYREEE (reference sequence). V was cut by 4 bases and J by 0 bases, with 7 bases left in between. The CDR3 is CASSPELNTEAFF. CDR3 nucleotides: TGTGCCAGCAGCCCGGAACTGAACACTGAAGCTTTCTTT. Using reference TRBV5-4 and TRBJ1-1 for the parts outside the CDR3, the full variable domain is ETGVTQSPTHLIKTRGQQVTLRCSSQSGHNTVSWYQQALGQGPQFIFQYYREEENGRGNFPPRFSGLQFPNYSSELNVNALELDDSALYLCASSPELNTEAFFGQGTRLTVV.

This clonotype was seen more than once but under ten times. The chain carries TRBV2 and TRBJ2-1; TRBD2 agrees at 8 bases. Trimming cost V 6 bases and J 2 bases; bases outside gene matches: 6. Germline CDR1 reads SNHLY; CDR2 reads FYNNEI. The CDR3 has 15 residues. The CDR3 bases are TGTGCCAGCAGGAAAAGCGGGGGCACCTACAATGAGCAGTTCTTC. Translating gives CASRKSGGTYNEQFF.

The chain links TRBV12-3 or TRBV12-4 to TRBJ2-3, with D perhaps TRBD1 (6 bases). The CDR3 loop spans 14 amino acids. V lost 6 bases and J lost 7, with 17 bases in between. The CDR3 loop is CASSHLQGRNTQYF. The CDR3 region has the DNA TGTGCCAGCAGCCACCTACAGGGTCGGAATACGCAGTATTTT.

The CDR3 sequence is CASTPEGLAGGPITDTQYF. For the CDR3, the DNA is TGTGCCAGCACCCCAGAGGGGCTAGCGGGGGGTCCGATCACAGATACGCAGTATTTT. The chain employs TRBV27 and TRBJ2-3; the match to TRBD2 covers 11 bases. Germline lookup yields CDR1 MNHEY and CDR2 SMNVEV (reference sequence). The CDR3 has 19 residues. Trimming cost V 7 bases and J 2 bases; bases outside gene matches: 17.